This T cell receptor beta chain was sequenced during a study of T cell repertoires in ileal Crohn's disease. The repertoire was sequenced with immunoSEQ multiplex PCR; TCRdb's copy has only in-frame clones and lacks some. In the table there are 2,000 or so clones, 74% of which are singletons. The CDR3 is made up of 15 amino acids. Germline CDR1 reads SGHVS; CDR2 reads FQNEAQ. V lost 4 bases and J lost 7, with 18 bases in between. Surgical specimens yielded lamina propria lymphocytes, which were density-gradient separated and then sorted. The chain carries TRBV7-8 and TRBJ2-3; D is possibly TRBD1 (5 bases). Sequenced: CD8+ T cells from ileum. The clonotype was recovered from an adult with Crohn's disease. Some clones in this sample may be carry-over from other donors' samples. The CDR3 DNA follows: TGTGCCAGCAGCTCGACAGACCCCGGTGGGAATACGCAGTATTTT. This codes for CASSSTDPGGNTQYF. Filled out from reference TRBV7-8 and TRBJ2-3, the complete variable domain reads GAGVSQSPRYKVAKRGQDVALRCDPISGHVSLFWYQQALGQGPEFLTYFQNEAQLDKSGLPSDRFFAERPEGSVSTLKIQRTQQEDSAVYLCASSSTDPGGNTQYFGPGTRLTVL.